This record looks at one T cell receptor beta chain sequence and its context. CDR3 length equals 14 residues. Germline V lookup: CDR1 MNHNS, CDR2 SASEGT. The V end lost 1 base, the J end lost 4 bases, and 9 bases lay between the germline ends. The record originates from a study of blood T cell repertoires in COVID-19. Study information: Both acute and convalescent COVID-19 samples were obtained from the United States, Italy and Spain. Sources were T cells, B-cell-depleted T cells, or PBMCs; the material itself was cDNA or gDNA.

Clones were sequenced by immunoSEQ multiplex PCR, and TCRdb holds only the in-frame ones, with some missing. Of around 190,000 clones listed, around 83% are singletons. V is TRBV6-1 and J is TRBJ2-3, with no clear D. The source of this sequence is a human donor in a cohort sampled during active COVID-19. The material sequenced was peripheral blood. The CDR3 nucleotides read TGTGCCAGCAGTGAAGGGGCAGCCCCAGATACGCAGTATTTT. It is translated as CASSEGAAPDTQYF.